This is a list of T cell receptor beta chains from one sample in a study of T cells after yellow fever vaccination. TCRdb re-derived calls from the 5' RACE reads in MiXCR, one entry per CDR3 protein. The sample includes about 60,000 distinct CDR3 sequences, 7.1% seen only once; the top ten take roughly 40%. Sequencing used CD8+ T cells sorted from PBMCs, obtained on the day of the first yellow fever vaccination. The source of these receptors is a man aged 18 to 30 who received the YFV17D yellow fever vaccine. Both conserved end residues are part of each CDR3. The D gene is left open where the match is weak. Size tells how often a clone was seen (once, few, many) or the class of an expanded clone, and some rows leave it out.

>TRBV4-1|many|TRBD2|TRBJ2-3
TGCGCCAGCAGTCCTAGCGGGGGGTTGCAGTATTTT
CASSPSGGLQYF
>TRBV12-3/TRBV12-4|NA|NA|TRBJ2-1
TGTGCCAGCAGTTGGGATGGCAATGAGCAGTTCTTC
CASSWDGNEQFF
>TRBV7-9|NA|NA|TRBJ2-1
TGTGCCAGCAGCTTCTCTAGGGGGTCCTACAATGAGCAGTTCTTC
CASSFSRGSYNEQFF
>TRBV5-1|few|NA|TRBJ1-6
TGCGCCAGCAGGCCCGGGGCAGAGGGGAATTCACCCCTCCACTTT
CASRPGAEGNSPLHF
>TRBV11-2|many|TRBD2|TRBJ2-5
TGTGCCAGCAGCTTAGTGGGGGACTATTCCTCTGCGGAGACCCAGTACTTC
CASSLVGDYSSAETQYF
>TRBV6-6|few|NA|TRBJ1-2
TGTGCCAGCAGTTACGGAGGGATCTATGGCTACACCTTC
CASSYGGIYGYTF
>TRBV12-3/TRBV12-4|many|NA|TRBJ2-5
TGTGCCAGCAGTCTCCAGTGGCGGCAAGAGACCCAGTACTTC
CASSLQWRQETQYF
>TRBV7-9|many|NA|TRBJ2-1
TGTGCCAGCAGGGCCGGGGAGTACAATGAGCAGTTCTTC
CASRAGEYNEQFF
>TRBV12-3/TRBV12-4|few|TRBD1|TRBJ1-6
TGTGCCAGCTGCCCGACAGGGGATAATTCACCCCTCCACTTT
CASCPTGDNSPLHF
>TRBV27|many|TRBD1|TRBJ2-1
TGTGCCAGCAGTTTGGACAGGGATTTTTACAATGAGCAGTTCTTC
CASSLDRDFYNEQFF
>TRBV7-3|NA|TRBD2|TRBJ2-1
TGTGCCAGCAGCTTCGTAGCGGGGAGGTCTATGGGTGAGCAGTTCTTC
CASSFVAGRSMGEQFF
>TRBV12-3/TRBV12-4|NA|NA|TRBJ2-5
TGTGCCAGCAGCTTCGGAGCTGTCGGGGAGACCCAGTACTTC
CASSFGAVGETQYF
>TRBV3-1|NA|TRBD2|TRBJ2-7
TGTGCCAGCAGCCCTAACCAACTAGCGGGGGCAATAAGCTCCTACGAGCAGTACTTC
CASSPNQLAGAISSYEQYF
>TRBV11-2|many|NA|TRBJ2-7
TGTGCCAGCAGCCTTAATTGGGAGCAGTACTTC
CASSLNWEQYF
>TRBV6-5|many|NA|TRBJ1-1
TGTGCCAGCAGTTACTCAAGCGGACCGAACACTGAAGCTTTCTTT
CASSYSSGPNTEAFF
>TRBV7-2|few|TRBD2|TRBJ2-1
TGTGCCAGCAGCTTAGGCGGGGGTCTTGTTGAGCAGTTCTTC
CASSLGGGLVEQFF
>TRBV7-8|few|NA|TRBJ1-1
TGTGCCAGCAGCCTTCGGGGACTCCAAGCTTTCTTT
CASSLRGLQAFF
>TRBV9|many|NA|TRBJ2-5
TGTGCCAGCAGTCCCGGGACCACGGAGACCCAGTACTTC
CASSPGTTETQYF
>TRBV5-1|NA|NA|TRBJ1-1
TGCGCCAGCAGCATCCCCCGGGACGGGAACACTGAAGCTTTCTTT
CASSIPRDGNTEAFF
>TRBV4-3|many|TRBD2|TRBJ2-3
TGCGCCAGCAGCACTAGCGTAGGGGGCACAGATACGCAGTATTTT
CASSTSVGGTDTQYF
>TRBV7-9|few|NA|TRBJ1-1
TGTGCCAGCGATCATTTCCAGGGCATGAACACTGAAGCTTTCTTT
CASDHFQGMNTEAFF
>TRBV20-1|few|NA|TRBJ2-7
TGCAGTGCCAGGGAGGTGGGGGCAGGATACGAGCAGTACTTC
CSAREVGAGYEQYF
>TRBV11-2|NA|NA|TRBJ1-1
TGTGCCAGCAGCTCCCCGGCAGGGTCGCCTGAAGCTTTCTTT
CASSSPAGSPEAFF
>TRBV11-2|NA|NA|TRBJ1-2
TGTGCCAGCAGCGCCACCTCCTCGGGTTTCTATGGCTACACCTTC
CASSATSSGFYGYTF
>TRBV5-1|few|NA|TRBJ1-4
TGCGCCAGCAGCTTGGAACGGGGGGCTAATGAAAAACTGTTTTTT
CASSLERGANEKLFF
>TRBV7-7|many|NA|TRBJ1-1
TGTGCCAGCAGCCGAATTGAGAACACTGAAGCTTTCTTT
CASSRIENTEAFF
>TRBV7-8|few|NA|TRBJ1-1
TGTGCCAGCAGGGGGCAGGGGACCACTGAAGCTTTCTTT
CASRGQGTTEAFF
>TRBV20-1|many|NA|TRBJ1-1
TGCAGTGCTGAGGGGGGGTTTAACACTGAAGCTTTCTTT
CSAEGGFNTEAFF
>TRBV7-6|many|TRBD1|TRBJ2-5
TGTGCCAGCAGCGCCGGGACAGGCGATGAAGAGACCCAGTACTTC
CASSAGTGDEETQYF
>TRBV20-1|once|NA|TRBJ2-1
TGCAGTGCTACCTCCGGTGGGGAATACTCCGTTTTATCCTACAATGAGCAGTTCTTC
CSATSGGEYSVLSYNEQFF